This T cell receptor beta chain was captured in a study of blood T cell repertoires in COVID-19. About the study: Both acute and convalescent COVID-19 samples were obtained from the United States, Italy and Spain. In each case, the material was cDNA or gDNA derived from T cells, B-cell-depleted T cells, or PBMCs.

Germline V CDR1 and CDR2: SGHNT, YENEEA. This CDR3 region has 15 residues. J gave up 8 bases and V 5 bases, and 9 bases lay outside the gene matches. This clone has only a few counts. Authors' methods: Researchers report that nucleated cell counts were estimated from reference gene primer amplification. Libraries were prepared by immunoSEQ multiplex PCR; TCRdb keeps only in-frame clonotypes and omits some of them. That table gives V, J and clone size, and the DNA gave D and trimming. The repertoire holds about 520,000 clones, with approximately 85% as singletons. The TCR sequence derives from a human donor in a cohort sampled during active COVID-19. The genes are TRBV11-3 and TRBJ2-1; TRBD2 aligns across 10 bases. Sequencing was carried out using peripheral blood. CDR3 amino acids: CASSLGLALVDEQFF. Here the CDR3 DNA reads TGTGCCAGCAGCCTGGGACTAGCGCTCGTCGATGAGCAGTTCTTC.